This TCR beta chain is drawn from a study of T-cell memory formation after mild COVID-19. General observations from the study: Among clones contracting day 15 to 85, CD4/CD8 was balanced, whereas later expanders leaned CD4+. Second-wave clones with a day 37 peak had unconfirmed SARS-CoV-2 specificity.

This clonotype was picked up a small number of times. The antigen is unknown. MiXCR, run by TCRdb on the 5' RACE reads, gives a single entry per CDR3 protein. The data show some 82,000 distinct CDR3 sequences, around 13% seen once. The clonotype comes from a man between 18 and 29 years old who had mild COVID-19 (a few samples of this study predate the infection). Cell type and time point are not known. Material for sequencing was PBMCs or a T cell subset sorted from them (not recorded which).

The chain's CDR3 is CASSLSLEQYF. CDR3 sequence (DNA): TGTGCCAGCAGCTTGTCCCTAGAGCAGTACTTC. The chain employs TRBV7-9 and TRBJ2-7; D not resolved. V lost 3 bases and J lost 7, with 7 bases in between. This CDR3 has 11 residues. Germline loops: CDR1 SEHNR, CDR2 FQNEAQ (reference sequence).